This T cell receptor beta chain originates from a study of blood T cells in healthy people across ages. Points from the study as a whole: Older age went with lower TCR beta diversity per million T cells, in a roughly linear way. Not knowing donor CMV status may have confounded expanded clonotype changes.

Comment on this clonotype: Its target is unknown.

It was with a sample-barcoded 5' primer and a J-beta primer mix that a second PCR of about 6 to 12 cycles was run. One entry per CDR3 protein results from TCRdb running MiXCR on the 5' RACE reads. The data show approximately 580,000 distinct CDR3 sequences, nearly 25% seen once. V was pared by 2 bases and J by 0 bases, with 3 bases of the junction left unmatched. This CDR3 is built from 16 residues. The germline CDR1 and CDR2 sequences are DFQATT and SNEGSKA (reference sequence). This sample also appeared in a second study, on T cells of mothers and their children.

Sequencing used blood. The receptor was isolated from a boy aged 5-17 years in good health. The V gene is TRBV20-1, the J gene TRBJ2-1; 11 nucleotides align to TRBD2. The CDR3 loop reads CSARNSGRASYNEQFF. The CDR3 DNA is TGCAGTGCTAGAAATAGCGGGAGGGCCTCCTACAATGAGCAGTTCTTC.